This TCR beta chain emerged from a study of read filtering for tumor transcriptome and immune sequencing. As for the study in general: 8 or 9 patients were R-ISS I, more than 15 were R-ISS II, six or seven were R-ISS III. Broader study findings: About 80% of IR-seq clonotypes had a single read, yet these held roughly 3.7% of reads. RNA-seq captured clonotypes less deeply and reliably than IR-seq.

Molecular barcoded adaptors covering alpha/delta and beta/gamma chains were used on approximately 400 ng RNA. TCRdb passed the reads through MiXCR, listing each CDR3 protein once. The sample carries fewer than 150,000 distinct CDR3 sequences, 10% to 15% recorded once. The CDR3 is 20 amino acids. V lost 4 bases and J lost 0, with 26 bases in between. Per germline, CDR1 LNHNV and CDR2 YYDKDF (reference sequence). On this clonotype itself: As yet, its antigen is unknown.

This clonotype originated in a donor at least 40 years old with multiple myeloma. V is TRBV15 and J is TRBJ2-3; perhaps TRBD2 as D (5 bases). Sequencing input: a population of CD138-negative cells sorted from bone marrow. CDR3 DNA sequence: TGTGCCACCAGCACTTACCAGAGGGTGGCTAGCAGATCTAGCACAGATACGCAGTATTTT. Its translation: CATSTYQRVASRSSTDTQYF.